This TCR beta chain was captured by sequencing in a study of blood T cell repertoires in COVID-19. In the original processing: From reference gene primer amplification, estimates of nucleated cell counts were derived. Here immunoSEQ multiplex PCR was the method, and the copy in TCRdb shows in-frame clones only, minus some. V, J and clone size reflect that table, while D and trimming were determined from the DNA. Altogether more than 150,000 clones are present, roughly 80% being singletons, with the ten largest covering around a sixth. The CDR3 contains 13 residues. With 5 bases clipped from V and 5 bases from J, the junction kept 5 bases outside the gene matches. CDR1 is MNHEY and CDR2 is SVGEGT in the germline V gene.

The receptor's source is a man in his sixties with active or convalescent COVID-19. V gene TRBV6-2 or TRBV6-3 combines with J gene TRBJ2-7; 8 bases agree with TRBD1. Material: peripheral blood. CDR3 residues: CASSETGEDEQYF. In DNA, the CDR3 is TGTGCCAGCAGTGAGACAGGGGAAGACGAGCAGTACTTC.